The rows below give T cell receptor beta chains drawn from one sample of a study of beta chain features in type 1 diabetes. Libraries were prepared by immunoSEQ multiplex PCR; TCRdb keeps only in-frame clonotypes and omits some of them. The sample has 600,000 to 700,000 clones; roughly an eighth are singletons. Input material: naive CD4+ T cells from blood. The source of these receptors is a young man with type 1 diabetes. Each CDR3 is given with its conserved first and last residue. D genes are given only for firm matches. Size is omitted from some rows. Given values are once, few, many or a class for expanded clones.

d_call: TRBD2; v_call: TRBV4-2; clone_size: few; j_call: TRBJ2-7; cdr3_nt: TGTGCCAGCAGCCAAGATACTAGCGGGGGCCCCTCCTACGAGCAGTACTTC; cdr3_aa: CASSQDTSGGPSYEQYF
d_call: TRBD1; v_call: TRBV9; clone_size: few; j_call: TRBJ2-2; cdr3_nt: TGTGCCAGCAGCGCGACAGGGGGCAACACCGGGGAGCTGTTTTTT; cdr3_aa: CASSATGGNTGELFF
d_call: NA; v_call: TRBV20-1; clone_size: NA; j_call: TRBJ1-1; cdr3_nt: TGCAGTGCTAGAGCGGTGACTGAAGCTTTCTTT; cdr3_aa: CSARAVTEAFF
d_call: NA; v_call: TRBV4-2; clone_size: NA; j_call: TRBJ1-2; cdr3_nt: TGTGCCAGCAGCCAAGAGGGACACGGGACACCGGGCTATGGCTACACCTTC; cdr3_aa: CASSQEGHGTPGYGYTF
d_call: TRBD2; v_call: TRBV7-6; clone_size: NA; j_call: TRBJ2-7; cdr3_nt: TGTGCCAGCAGCGCTGGGACTACCGACGAGCAGTACTTC; cdr3_aa: CASSAGTTDEQYF
d_call: TRBD1; v_call: TRBV6-1; clone_size: few; j_call: TRBJ2-1; cdr3_nt: TGTGCCAGCAGTGATCGATCCGGGACAGGGATCGGAAATGAGCAGTTCTTC; cdr3_aa: CASSDRSGTGIGNEQFF
d_call: NA; v_call: TRBV28; clone_size: few; j_call: TRBJ2-1; cdr3_nt: TGTGCCAGCAGGCCAGGGAGCTCCTACAATGAGCAGTTCTTC; cdr3_aa: CASRPGSSYNEQFF
d_call: TRBD1; v_call: TRBV2; clone_size: few; j_call: TRBJ1-2; cdr3_nt: TGTGCCAGCAGCCGAACCGGGACAGGCTATGGCTACACCTTC; cdr3_aa: CASSRTGTGYGYTF
d_call: TRBD1; v_call: TRBV7-3; clone_size: few; j_call: TRBJ2-1; cdr3_nt: TGTGCCAGCAGCCCTGGGGGCAGGGGGCATGCAAATGAGCAGTTCTTC; cdr3_aa: CASSPGGRGHANEQFF
d_call: NA; v_call: TRBV28; clone_size: NA; j_call: TRBJ2-5; cdr3_nt: TGTGCCAGCAGCCTTGGGGGCCAGGAGACCCAGTACTTC; cdr3_aa: CASSLGGQETQYF
d_call: NA; v_call: TRBV7-9; clone_size: NA; j_call: TRBJ1-1; cdr3_nt: TGTGCCAGCAGCTTAGTTTCTGACACTGAAGCTTTCTTT; cdr3_aa: CASSLVSDTEAFF
d_call: NA; v_call: TRBV12-5; clone_size: few; j_call: TRBJ2-7; cdr3_nt: TGTGCTAGTGGTTTGGTATTGGGTGTGGCTCCCTACGAGCAGTACTTC; cdr3_aa: CASGLVLGVAPYEQYF
d_call: NA; v_call: TRBV7-2; clone_size: NA; j_call: TRBJ2-7; cdr3_nt: TGTGCCAGCAGCACACAGGGAGTCCTCGAGCAGTACTTC; cdr3_aa: CASSTQGVLEQYF
d_call: NA; v_call: TRBV11-2; clone_size: NA; j_call: TRBJ2-7; cdr3_nt: TGTGCCAGCAGCGCGAACAGGGTCTACGAGCAGTACTTC; cdr3_aa: CASSANRVYEQYF
d_call: NA; v_call: TRBV28; clone_size: NA; j_call: TRBJ2-5; cdr3_nt: TGTGCCAGCAGTCCCCGTAGGTGGAGGACAGCTTCCTGGGAGACCCAGTACTTC; cdr3_aa: CASSPRRWRTASWETQYF
d_call: TRBD2; v_call: TRBV4-2; clone_size: NA; j_call: TRBJ2-3; cdr3_nt: TGTGCCAGCAGCCAAGCCGGTAGCGGGGGCGGAGATACGCAGTATTTT; cdr3_aa: CASSQAGSGGGDTQYF
d_call: NA; v_call: TRBV5-1; clone_size: few; j_call: TRBJ1-1; cdr3_nt: TGCGCCAGCAGCTTGGCCGGGACCCCTGAAGCTTTCTTT; cdr3_aa: CASSLAGTPEAFF
d_call: NA; v_call: TRBV10-3; clone_size: NA; j_call: TRBJ1-1; cdr3_nt: TGTGCCATCAGTGGGCACAACGAAGCTTTCTTT; cdr3_aa: CAISGHNEAFF
d_call: TRBD1; v_call: TRBV30; clone_size: few; j_call: TRBJ1-4; cdr3_nt: TGTGCCTGGAAGCAGGGGGCGCGGGTACTGTTTTTT; cdr3_aa: CAWKQGARVLFF
d_call: NA; v_call: TRBV4-3; clone_size: NA; j_call: TRBJ1-5; cdr3_nt: TGCGCCAGCAGCCAAGATAGCGGGGCAGGCCGGAGGGCTCAGCCCCAGCATTTT; cdr3_aa: CASSQDSGAGRRAQPQHF
d_call: NA; v_call: TRBV29-1; clone_size: few; j_call: TRBJ1-2; cdr3_nt: TGCAGCGTTAAACCCCGCGGGAATTTAGCCTATGGCTACACCTTC; cdr3_aa: CSVKPRGNLAYGYTF
d_call: NA; v_call: TRBV10-3; clone_size: few; j_call: TRBJ2-3; cdr3_nt: TGTGCCATCATGACAGGGAGGGCAGCAGATACGCAGTATTTT; cdr3_aa: CAIMTGRAADTQYF
d_call: NA; v_call: TRBV6-5; clone_size: few; j_call: TRBJ1-2; cdr3_nt: TGTGCCAGCAGTTACAGCCTTAACTATGGCTACACCTTC; cdr3_aa: CASSYSLNYGYTF
d_call: TRBD1; v_call: TRBV29-1; clone_size: NA; j_call: TRBJ2-6; cdr3_nt: TGCAGCGCCCTGTGGGCAGGGGGCCTCTCTGGGGCCAACGTCCTGACTTTC; cdr3_aa: CSALWAGGLSGANVLTF
d_call: NA; v_call: TRBV27; clone_size: NA; j_call: TRBJ2-1; cdr3_nt: TGTGCCAGCAGTAGGTTAGGTGAGCAGTTCTTC; cdr3_aa: CASSRLGEQFF
d_call: NA; v_call: TRBV5-4; clone_size: NA; j_call: TRBJ1-6; cdr3_nt: TGTGCCAGCAGCCCCACGGCAGGGTTAAGTAATTCACCCCTCCACTTT; cdr3_aa: CASSPTAGLSNSPLHF
d_call: NA; v_call: TRBV4-1; clone_size: NA; j_call: TRBJ1-1; cdr3_nt: TGCGCCAGCAGCCAAGATCAGAGAAACACTGAAGCTTTCTTT; cdr3_aa: CASSQDQRNTEAFF
d_call: NA; v_call: TRBV19; clone_size: few; j_call: TRBJ1-2; cdr3_nt: TGTGCCAGTAGTATAGTAGGAACAGAGTATGGCTACACCTTC; cdr3_aa: CASSIVGTEYGYTF
d_call: NA; v_call: TRBV7-2; clone_size: few; j_call: TRBJ2-7; cdr3_nt: TGTGCCAGCAGCGCGGGACCAAACTACGAGCAGTACTTC; cdr3_aa: CASSAGPNYEQYF
d_call: NA; v_call: TRBV9; clone_size: NA; j_call: TRBJ1-5; cdr3_nt: TGTGCCAGCAGCATGAAAGGAAATCAGCCCCAGCATTTT; cdr3_aa: CASSMKGNQPQHF
d_call: TRBD1; v_call: TRBV6-5; clone_size: NA; j_call: TRBJ2-1; cdr3_nt: TGTGCCAGCAGAAAGGGACAGACGCACAATGAGCAGTTCTTC; cdr3_aa: CASRKGQTHNEQFF
d_call: TRBD1; v_call: TRBV4-3; clone_size: NA; j_call: TRBJ1-4; cdr3_nt: TGCGCCAGCAGCCAAGAACAAGGACAGGGTGCAAAACTGTTTTTT; cdr3_aa: CASSQEQGQGAKLFF
d_call: NA; v_call: TRBV9; clone_size: few; j_call: TRBJ2-2; cdr3_nt: TGTGCCAGCAGCGTAGCTCCGACGGGGTCGAACACCGGGGAGCTGTTTTTT; cdr3_aa: CASSVAPTGSNTGELFF
d_call: TRBD2; v_call: TRBV2; clone_size: NA; j_call: TRBJ2-7; cdr3_nt: TGTGCCAGCAGTTCCAGCGGGGGAGGAATCTACGAGCAGTACTTC; cdr3_aa: CASSSSGGGIYEQYF
d_call: NA; v_call: TRBV5-8; clone_size: once; j_call: TRBJ1-4; cdr3_nt: TGTGCCAGCAGCTCCAATAGCGAAAAACTGTTTTTT; cdr3_aa: CASSSNSEKLFF
d_call: NA; v_call: TRBV2; clone_size: NA; j_call: TRBJ1-1; cdr3_nt: TGTGCCAGCAGTGAGGGGCCCGAAGCTTTCTTT; cdr3_aa: CASSEGPEAFF
d_call: NA; v_call: TRBV19; clone_size: NA; j_call: TRBJ1-5; cdr3_nt: TGTGCCAGTAGTATCCGCAGCTTTCAGCCCCAGCATTTT; cdr3_aa: CASSIRSFQPQHF
d_call: NA; v_call: TRBV6-5; clone_size: few; j_call: TRBJ2-5; cdr3_nt: TGTGCCAGCAGTTATTGGGCAGGCCTCCAAGAGACCCAGTACTTC; cdr3_aa: CASSYWAGLQETQYF
d_call: NA; v_call: TRBV6-5; clone_size: NA; j_call: TRBJ1-2; cdr3_nt: TGTGCCAGCGGAAACGGGGGCTATGGCTACACCTTC; cdr3_aa: CASGNGGYGYTF
d_call: TRBD2; v_call: TRBV10-3; clone_size: few; j_call: TRBJ2-3; cdr3_nt: TGTGCCATCACCTGGACTAGCGGGGGAGGCACAGATACGCAGTATTTT; cdr3_aa: CAITWTSGGGTDTQYF
d_call: NA; v_call: TRBV5-1; clone_size: NA; j_call: TRBJ2-5; cdr3_nt: TGCGCCAGCAGCTTGATGGACAACCAAGAGACCCAGTACTTC; cdr3_aa: CASSLMDNQETQYF
d_call: NA; v_call: TRBV6-5; clone_size: NA; j_call: TRBJ2-2; cdr3_nt: TGTGCCAGCAGTTACTGGGGAAAGGGGGACACCGGGGAGCTGTTTTTT; cdr3_aa: CASSYWGKGDTGELFF
d_call: NA; v_call: TRBV28; clone_size: few; j_call: TRBJ1-5; cdr3_nt: TGTGCCAGCAGTTCCTACGCCCGGGGCCGCCATCAGCCCCAGCATTTT; cdr3_aa: CASSSYARGRHQPQHF
d_call: NA; v_call: TRBV7-2; clone_size: few; j_call: TRBJ1-3; cdr3_nt: TGTGCCAGCAGCTTAGAGAACCAAAACACCATATATTTT; cdr3_aa: CASSLENQNTIYF